The clone carrying this TCR beta chain was seen once. The table came from immunoSEQ multiplex PCR; TCRdb's copy has only in-frame clones and leaves some out. The data hold 40,000 to 45,000 clones, with over 80% observed a single time. This specimen belongs to a study of T cell changes during pregnancy in multiple sclerosis. This TCR was recovered from a female donor with multiple sclerosis, enrolled in a pregnancy study. The sequencing sample was made of peripheral blood.

The CDR3 loop reads CASSYDRTLSGNTIYF. The CDR3 nucleotides read TGTGCCAGTAGTTACGACAGGACACTCTCTGGAAACACCATATATTTT. The chain uses TRBV19 and TRBJ1-3; tentative D call: TRBD1 (6 bases). The V gene lost 5 bases and the J gene lost 0 bases, with 14 bases spanning the gap. Per germline, CDR1 LNHDA and CDR2 SQIVND (reference sequence). CDR3 size: 16 residues.